This TCR beta chain appears in the sequencing data of a study of metastatic and nonmetastatic thyroid tumors. Study at large: Malignant and benign thyroid patients had repertoires compared in peripheral blood and tumor or nodule tissue. Study-level points and caveats: The study reportedly found significantly higher TCR beta diversity in malignant thyroid tumors than benign nodules, in blood and tumor.

Of note for this clone: The antigen is undetermined.

This CDR3 spans 15 amino acids. V dropped 6 bases and J dropped 2 bases, with 17 bases sitting between them. Germline V CDR1 and CDR2: DFQATT, SNEGSKA (reference sequence). Thyroid surgery had not been preceded by any treatment in any patient. Original methodology: What underpinned the distant-metastasis classifier for papillary thyroid cancer was the set of CDR3 differences across clinicopathological groups. TCRdb reanalyzed the PCR reads via MiXCR. TCRdb's processing, not the authors' own work, is the source of the V and J calls. The sample holds tens of thousands of clones; roughly a third are singletons and the top ten take 11% to 15%.

Sequencing input: blood. This TCR came from a female donor with papillary thyroid cancer or a benign thyroid nodule (not recorded which). Some clones in this sample may be carry-over from other donors' samples. The chain joins TRBV20-1 to TRBJ2-1; no firm D call. The CDR3 sequence: CSAQTVLKAYNEQFF. CDR3 bases: TGCAGTGCGCAGACGGTATTGAAGGCCTACAATGAGCAGTTCTTC.